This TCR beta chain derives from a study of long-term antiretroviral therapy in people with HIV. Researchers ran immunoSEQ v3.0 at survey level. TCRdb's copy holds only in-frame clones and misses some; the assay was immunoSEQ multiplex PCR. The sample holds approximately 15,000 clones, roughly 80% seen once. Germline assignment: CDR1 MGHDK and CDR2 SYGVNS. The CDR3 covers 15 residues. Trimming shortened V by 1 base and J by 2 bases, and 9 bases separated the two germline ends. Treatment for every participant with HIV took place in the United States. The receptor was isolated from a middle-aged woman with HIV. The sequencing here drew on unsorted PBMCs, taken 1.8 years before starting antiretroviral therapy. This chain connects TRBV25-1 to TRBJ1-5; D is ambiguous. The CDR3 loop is CASSESGIGNQPQHF. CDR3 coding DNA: TGTGCCAGCAGTGAATCGGGGATTGGCAATCAGCCCCAGCATTTT.